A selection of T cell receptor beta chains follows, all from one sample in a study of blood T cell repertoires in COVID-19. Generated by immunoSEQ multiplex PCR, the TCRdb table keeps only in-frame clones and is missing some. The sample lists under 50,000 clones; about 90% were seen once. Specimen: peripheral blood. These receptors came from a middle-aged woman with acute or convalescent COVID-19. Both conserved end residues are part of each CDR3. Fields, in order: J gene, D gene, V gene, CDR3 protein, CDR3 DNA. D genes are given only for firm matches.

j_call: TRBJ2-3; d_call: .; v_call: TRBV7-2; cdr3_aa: CASSLGQGWTDTQYF; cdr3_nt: TGTGCCAGCAGCTTAGGGCAGGGTTGGACAGATACGCAGTATTTT
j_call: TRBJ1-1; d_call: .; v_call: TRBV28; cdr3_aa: CASSFGQVARAFF; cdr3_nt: TGTGCCAGCAGTTTTGGGCAGGTAGCGCGGGCTTTCTTT
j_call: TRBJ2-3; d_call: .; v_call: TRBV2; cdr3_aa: CASSELRVQGGDTQYF; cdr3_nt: TGTGCCAGCAGTGAGCTCAGGGTTCAGGGTGGAGATACGCAGTATTTT
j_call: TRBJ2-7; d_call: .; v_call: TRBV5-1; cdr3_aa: CASSLAFWDTTYEQYF; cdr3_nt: TGCGCCAGCAGCTTGGCCTTTTGGGACACCACCTACGAGCAGTACTTC
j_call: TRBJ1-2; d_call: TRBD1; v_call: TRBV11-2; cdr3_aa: CASQSNVRGPLLGYTF; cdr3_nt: TGTGCCAGCCAATCTAATGTCAGGGGGCCTCTGCTCGGCTACACCTTC
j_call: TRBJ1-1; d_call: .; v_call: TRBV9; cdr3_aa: CASSVGMGHSNTEAFF; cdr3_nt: TGTGCCAGCAGCGTAGGAATGGGGCATTCGAACACTGAAGCTTTCTTT
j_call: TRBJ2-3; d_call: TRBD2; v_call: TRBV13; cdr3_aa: CASSIGLAARDF; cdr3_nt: TGTGCCAGCAGCATAGGACTAGCGGCGAGGGATTTT
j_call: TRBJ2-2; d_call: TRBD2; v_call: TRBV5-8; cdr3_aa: CASSGTLLAGATGELFF; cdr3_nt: TGTGCCAGCAGCGGGACGCTACTAGCGGGAGCCACCGGGGAGCTGTTTTTT
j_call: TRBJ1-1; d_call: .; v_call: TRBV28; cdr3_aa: CVSSRGAGYGTEAFF; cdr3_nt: TGTGTCTCCAGTCGGGGAGCGGGGTACGGCACTGAAGCTTTCTTT
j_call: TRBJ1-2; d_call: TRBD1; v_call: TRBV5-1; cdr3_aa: CASSRDRGDYGYTF; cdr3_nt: TGCGCCAGCAGCCGAGACAGGGGGGACTATGGCTACACCTTC
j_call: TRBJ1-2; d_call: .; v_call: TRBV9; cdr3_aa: CASSARTRSYGYTF; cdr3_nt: TGTGCCAGCAGCGCCCGGACAAGATCCTATGGCTACACCTTC
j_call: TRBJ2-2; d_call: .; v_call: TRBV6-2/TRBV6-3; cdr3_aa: CASSYSRAGELFF; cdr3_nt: TGTGCCAGCAGTTACTCCCGGGCCGGGGAGCTGTTTTTT
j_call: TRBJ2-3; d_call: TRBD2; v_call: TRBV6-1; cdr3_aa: CASSEAAGGGEADTQYF; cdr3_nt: TGTGCCAGCAGTGAAGCGGCGGGAGGGGGCGAGGCGGATACGCAGTATTTT
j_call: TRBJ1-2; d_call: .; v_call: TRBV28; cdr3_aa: CASTPAAYGYTF; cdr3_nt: TGTGCCAGCACCCCTGCGGCCTATGGCTACACCTTC
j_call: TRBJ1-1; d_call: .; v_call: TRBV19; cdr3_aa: CASSIVLFGREAFF; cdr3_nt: TGTGCCAGTAGTATCGTTTTATTCGGGAGAGAAGCTTTCTTT
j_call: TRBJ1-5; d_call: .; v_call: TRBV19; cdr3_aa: CASSPGKKQPQHF; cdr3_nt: TGTGCCAGTAGTCCAGGGAAGAAACAGCCCCAGCATTTT
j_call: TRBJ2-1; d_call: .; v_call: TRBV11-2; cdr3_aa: CASSLSGSDNEQFF; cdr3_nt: TGTGCCAGCAGTTTGTCGGGGAGTGACAATGAGCAGTTCTTC
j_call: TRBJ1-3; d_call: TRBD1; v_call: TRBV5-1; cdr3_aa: CASSSQGVGSSGNTIYF; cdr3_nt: TGCGCCAGCAGCTCACAGGGGGTCGGGAGCTCTGGAAACACCATATATTTT